These 23 T cell receptor beta chains originate from one sample sequenced in a study of post-analysis software for immune sequencing data. Their cognate antigens are unknown. TCR beta libraries were prepared from cDNA with unique molecular identifiers. Via MiXCR, TCRdb re-called the PCR reads, giving one row per CDR3 protein. The table has over 700,000 distinct CDR3 sequences, just under 30% seen once. Broader study findings: In patients, about 5 TRBV segments were more frequent than in controls, with TRBV5-6, TRBV5-1 and TRBV20-1 among them.

Sequencing was done on a sample of blood. All receptors derive from a girl under 18 with multiple sclerosis.

J is TRBJ2-5 and V is TRBV2; 10 nucleotides align to TRBD2. The CDR3 sequence is 18 residues long. With 0 bases clipped from V and 1 base from J, the junction kept 8 bases outside the gene matches. Germline V gives CDR1 SNHLY, CDR2 FYNNEI. Written as DNA, the CDR3 is TGTGCCAGCAGTGAAGCCGGGCTAGCGGGGGCCCTCCAAGAGACCCAGTACTTC. Translation gives CASSEAGLAGALQETQYF.

This clonotype has more than one count but fewer than ten. The genes are TRBV27 and TRBJ2-3; D not resolved. This CDR3 has 15 residues. Germline V gene lookup returns CDR1 MNHEY and CDR2 SMNVEV (reference sequence). V lost 1 base to trimming and J lost 0 bases, with 8 bases between them. The CDR3 DNA follows: TGTGCCAGCAGTTTATTGAAGGGTAGCACAGATACGCAGTATTTT. It is translated as CASSLLKGSTDTQYF.

This clonotype showed up just once. V and J are TRBV9 and TRBJ2-1; TRBD2 matches at 7 bases. J gave up 10 bases and V 3 bases, and 7 bases lay outside the gene matches. In germline, CDR1 is SGDLS, CDR2 YYNGEE. The CDR3 extends over 13 amino acids. The CDR3 coding sequence is TGTGCCAGCAGCGAAAGACTAGCCCGGGAGCAGTTCTTC. It translates to CASSERLAREQFF.

The V and J genes are TRBV5-1 and TRBJ2-3, with 8 positions matching TRBD1. The V gene's germline CDR1 is SGHRS and CDR2 YFSETQ. The CDR3 spans 15 residues. The V gene end was trimmed by 0 bases and the J gene end by 2 bases; junction bases not matched to a gene: 2. As DNA, the CDR3 is TGCGCCAGCAGCTTGGACAGGGGGGACACAGATACGCAGTATTTT. It codes for CASSLDRGDTDTQYF.

This clonotype was observed a few times. The chain carries TRBV9 and TRBJ2-3; the match to TRBD2 covers 7 bases. CDR1 and CDR2 from the germline V gene are SGDLS and YYNGEE. With V trimmed by 2 bases and J by 1 base, 4 bases remained unmatched. The length of the CDR3 is 15 residues. CDR3: CASSVTSARTDTQYF. DNA of the CDR3: TGTGCCAGCAGCGTTACTAGCGCACGCACAGATACGCAGTATTTT. The whole variable domain, remainder taken from reference TRBV9 and TRBJ2-3, is DSGVTQTPKHLITATGQRVTLRCSPRSGDLSVYWYQQSLDQGLQFLIQYYNGEERAKGNILERFSAQQFPDLHSELNLSSLELGDSALYFCASSVTSARTDTQYFGPGTRLTVL.

The chain has TRBV20-1 and TRBJ2-1; 7 bases agree with TRBD2. The CDR3 runs 14 residues. Germline CDR1 DFQATT, CDR2 SNEGSKA (reference sequence). In nucleotides, the CDR3 is TGCAGCGTCAGTCCGATCGGGAGGTACAATGAGCAGTTCTTC. Translated: CSVSPIGRYNEQFF.

Regarding this clonotype: The junction departs from the called germline gene at one end, perhaps through a read error. The chain has TRBV7-8 and TRBJ2-3; weak D call: TRBD2 (6 bases). CDR3 length equals 14 residues. CDR1 and CDR2 from the germline V gene are SGHVS and FQNEAQ. CDR3 bases: TGTGCCGGCAGCTCTAGACTAGTGGGGGATACGCAGTATTTT. This translates into CAGSSRLVGDTQYF.

The chain combines TRBV7-2 with TRBJ1-5; D is ambiguous. Germline-derived CDR1 and CDR2 are SGHTA and FQGNSA. Trimming removed 3 bases from V and 3 bases from J, with 6 bases in between. This CDR3 comprises 13 residues. In DNA form, the CDR3 reads TGTGCCAGCAGCTTCCAGTTCAATCAGCCCCAGCATTTT. It translates to CASSFQFNQPQHF.

This clonotype has more than one count but fewer than ten. J is TRBJ2-5 and V is TRBV7-2; no firm D call. The CDR3 spans 14 residues. Trimming stripped 2 bases from V and 1 base from J, with 8 bases between. CDR1 is SGHTA and CDR2 is FQGNSA in the germline V gene. The CDR3 nucleotides are TGTGCCAGCAGCTTACTCGGTCCCCAAGAGACCCAGTACTTC. It is translated as CASSLLGPQETQYF.

The chain has TRBV20-1 and TRBJ1-5, with D hard to call. Germline CDR1 and CDR2: DFQATT and SNEGSKA (reference sequence). The CDR3 covers 15 residues. V dropped 0 bases and J dropped 6 bases, with 15 bases sitting between them. CDR3 amino acids: CSARDPREAGQPQHF. The CDR3 DNA is TGCAGTGCTAGAGATCCTAGGGAAGCGGGTCAGCCCCAGCATTTT.

This chain uses TRBV21-1 with TRBJ2-7; the D call in the table, TRBD2, was not verified against the DNA. TRBV21-1 is a recognized pseudogene. The CDR3 loop spans 14 amino acids. CDR3 protein: CASSTSGVACEQYF. CDR3 DNA sequence: TGTGCCAGCAGCACCAGCGGGGTTGCCTGCGAGCAGTACTTC.

This clonotype was counted a few times. The chain uses TRBV19 and TRBJ2-6; D is undetermined. Germline CDR1 LNHDA, CDR2 SQIVND (reference sequence). The CDR3 totals 14 residues. V was trimmed by 3 bases and J by 2 bases, leaving 5 bases between them. CDR3 sequence (DNA): TGTGCCAGTAGTATGATGCCTGGGGCCAACGTCCTGACTTTC. This codes for CASSMMPGANVLTF.

The V and J genes are TRBV3-1 and TRBJ2-5, with D perhaps given as TRBD1 or TRBD2 (5 bases each). Germline values: CDR1 LGHDT, CDR2 YNNKEL (reference sequence). Trimming removed 3 bases from V and 1 base from J, with 21 bases in between. CDR3 length: 18 residues. Here the CDR3 DNA reads TGTGCCAGCAGCCAGAAAGACGCCGCGCCGGGACCCCAAGAGACCCAGTACTTC. Its translation: CASSQKDAAPGPQETQYF.

The gene calls are TRBV28 and TRBJ2-1; TRBD1 aligns across 8 bases. V shed 3 bases, J shed 8 bases, and the junction held 9 bases outside the gene matches. Germline loops: CDR1 MDHEN, CDR2 SYDVKM. The CDR3 length is 15 residues. CDR3 amino acids: CASSFADRVRDEQFF. DNA for the CDR3: TGTGCCAGCAGTTTTGCGGACAGGGTTCGCGATGAGCAGTTCTTC.

The genes are TRBV9 and TRBJ2-3; maybe TRBD1 (5 bases). The CDR3 consists of 15 residues. Germline V gives CDR1 SGDLS, CDR2 YYNGEE. Trimming left V 4 bases short and J 2 bases short, with 14 bases between. CDR3: CASSPQDLYTDTQYF. The CDR3 DNA reads TGTGCCAGCAGCCCACAGGACCTCTACACAGATACGCAGTATTTT.

The chain combines TRBV25-1 with TRBJ1-6; no clear D. Per germline, CDR1 MGHDK and CDR2 SYGVNS. CDR3 length: 16 amino acids. V was pared by 4 bases and J by 0 bases, with 10 bases between. This chain's CDR3 is CASSVGTSSYNSPLHF. In DNA form, the CDR3 reads TGTGCCAGCAGTGTTGGAACGAGCTCCTATAATTCACCCCTCCACTTT.

This rearrangement joins TRBV20-1 to TRBJ1-4; no reliable D call. Trimming removed 0 bases at V and 7 bases at J, with 9 bases between. Per the germline V gene, CDR1 is DFQATT and CDR2 is SNEGSKA (reference sequence). This CDR3 region has 13 residues. CDR3 DNA: TGCAGTGCTAGAGAAGGAGGGATTGAAAAACTGTTTTTT. This gives the protein CSAREGGIEKLFF.

This clonotype turned up a few times. This sequence joins TRBV24-1 and TRBJ2-3; 9 bases agree with TRBD1. Germline CDR1 and CDR2: KGHDR and SFDVKD. The V gene end was trimmed by 4 bases and the J gene end by 2 bases; junction bases not matched to a gene: 6. This CDR3 spans 16 amino acids. This CDR3 reads CATSDRTGAVTDTQYF. The CDR3 DNA reads as TGTGCCACCAGTGACCGGACAGGGGCCGTCACAGATACGCAGTATTTT.

This clonotype was counted a few times. This chain links TRBV10-3 with TRBJ1-1, with 8 bases lining up with TRBD1. The CDR3 runs to 15 residues. CDR1 and CDR2 from the germline V gene are ENHRY and SYGVKD. V trimming: 6 bases; J trimming: 2 bases; junction bases outside the gene matches: 8. CDR3 sequence: CAIRDTGQDNTEAFF. CDR3 nucleotides: TGTGCCATCAGGGATACGGGACAGGATAACACTGAAGCTTTCTTT.

This clonotype was detected a few times. The rearrangement uses TRBV13 and TRBJ2-7; 10 bases align to TRBD2. Germline values: CDR1 PRHDT, CDR2 FYEKMQ (reference sequence). CDR3 length: 16 residues. J was trimmed by 2 bases and V by 4 bases; bases with no gene match: 8. CDR3 residues: CASSYPGTSVPYEQYF. CDR3 in DNA: TGTGCCAGCAGCTACCCCGGGACTAGCGTACCCTACGAGCAGTACTTC.

This clonotype turned up a few times. This chain connects TRBV7-2 to TRBJ2-5; no clear D gene. The germline V gene encodes CDR1 SGHTA and CDR2 FQGNSA. Deletions cut 5 bases from V and 5 bases from J, with 12 bases between. CDR3 length: 13 residues. The CDR3 DNA is TGTGCCAGCAGCCAGAATGTGTTGGAGACCCAGTACTTC. Translating it yields CASSQNVLETQYF.

The table lists this clonotype with a few counts. The chain employs TRBV24-1 and TRBJ2-7, with unresolved D. Trimming took off 4 bases at V and 4 bases at J, with 22 bases between the two ends. CDR1 is KGHDR and CDR2 is SFDVKD in the germline V gene. The CDR3 runs to 17 residues. The CDR3 nucleotides read TGTGCCACCAGTGACCCCAGACGGACCGGCGGTCGGTACGAGCAGTACTTC. Its protein product is CATSDPRRTGGRYEQYF.

Details on this clonotype: Since the CDR3 does not end with the conserved phenylalanine or tryptophan, this likely comes from a read error. Here the CDR3 reads CASSAPGRSSYEQYY. CDR3 nucleotides: TGTGCCAGCAGTGCCCCCGGGCGGAGCTCCTACGAGCAGTACTAC. V is TRBV27 and J is TRBJ2-4; D is uncertain. The J call is uncertain, as TRBJ2-7 better fits the DNA end. The CDR3 contains 15 residues. Germline V gene data show CDR1 as MNHEY and CDR2 as SMNVEV (reference sequence).